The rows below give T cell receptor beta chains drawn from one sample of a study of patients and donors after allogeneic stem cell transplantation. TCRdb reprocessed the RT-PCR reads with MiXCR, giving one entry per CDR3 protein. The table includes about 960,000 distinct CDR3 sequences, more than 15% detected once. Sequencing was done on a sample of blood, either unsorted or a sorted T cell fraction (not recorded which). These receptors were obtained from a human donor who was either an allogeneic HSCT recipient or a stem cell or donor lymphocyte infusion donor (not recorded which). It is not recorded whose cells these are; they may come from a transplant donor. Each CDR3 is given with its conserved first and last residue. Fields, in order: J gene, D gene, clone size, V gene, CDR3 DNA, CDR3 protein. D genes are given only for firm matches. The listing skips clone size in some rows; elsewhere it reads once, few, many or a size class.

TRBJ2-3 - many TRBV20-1 TGCAGTGCTAGAGAATCGGACTCGCCAAGGGATACGCAGTATTTT CSARESDSPRDTQYF
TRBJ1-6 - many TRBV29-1 TGCAGCGTCAGGACAGACAATTCACCCCTCCACTTT CSVRTDNSPLHF
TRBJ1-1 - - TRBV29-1 TGCAGCGTTGAGTTTCGGGGGGGGAACACTGAAGCTTTCTTT CSVEFRGGNTEAFF
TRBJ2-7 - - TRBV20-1 TGCAGTGCTGATTATCTACTAGGGTCCTACGAGCAGTACTTC CSADYLLGSYEQYF
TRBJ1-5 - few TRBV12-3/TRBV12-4 TGTGCCAGCACTTGGGGCGATCAGCCCCAGCATTTT CASTWGDQPQHF
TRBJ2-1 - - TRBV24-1 TGTGCCACCAGTGACTCCGGTGAGCAGTTCTTC CATSDSGEQFF
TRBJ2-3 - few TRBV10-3 TGTGCCATCAGTGACGACAGAAGATCCACAGATACGCAGTATTTT CAISDDRRSTDTQYF
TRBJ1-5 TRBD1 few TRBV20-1 TGCAGTGCTGGACAGGGAGGCGATCAGCCCCAGCATTTT CSAGQGGDQPQHF
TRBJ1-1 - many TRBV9 TGTGCCAGCAGCGTAGACCGGGAAGTGAGGACTGAAGCTTTCTTT CASSVDREVRTEAFF
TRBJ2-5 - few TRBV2 TGTGCCAGCAGGCCCCGGAGTCACCGAGAGACCCAGTACTTC CASRPRSHRETQYF
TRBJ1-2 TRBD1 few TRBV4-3 TGCGCCAGCAGCCCGGGGACAGATGGCCACTATGGCTACACCTTC CASSPGTDGHYGYTF
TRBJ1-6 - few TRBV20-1 TGCAGTGCTCCTAGGGCACAGGGCCTTAATTCACCCCTCCACTTT CSAPRAQGLNSPLHF
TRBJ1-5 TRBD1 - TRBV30 TGTGCCTGGAGTGTACGGACAGGGACGATGGATCAGCCCCAGCATTTT CAWSVRTGTMDQPQHF
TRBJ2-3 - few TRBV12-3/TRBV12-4 TGTGCCAGCAGTTTATCCGCAGGGAGTTTGACAGATACGCAGTATTTT CASSLSAGSLTDTQYF
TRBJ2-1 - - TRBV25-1 TGTGCCAGCAGTGAATTCTCACGTAGCGGTGGGCCTGATGAGCAGTTCTTC CASSEFSRSGGPDEQFF
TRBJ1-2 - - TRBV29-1 TGCAGCGTCCCCCAACGCTATGGCTACACCTTC CSVPQRYGYTF
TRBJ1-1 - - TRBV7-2 TGTGCCAGCATCTTCAAGAGACTTACGAACACTGAAGCTTTCTTT CASIFKRLTNTEAFF
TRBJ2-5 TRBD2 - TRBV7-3 TGTGCCAGCAGTCAAACAGGGACTAGCGGTTTGGAGACCCAGTACTTC CASSQTGTSGLETQYF
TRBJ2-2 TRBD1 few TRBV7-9 TGTGCCAGCAGCCTAACCGGGACAGGGAAGTCTCCCGGGGAGCTGTTTTTT CASSLTGTGKSPGELFF
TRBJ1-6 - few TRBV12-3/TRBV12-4 TGTGCCAGCAGTTTAGAGGGAACACCCCTCCACTTT CASSLEGTPLHF
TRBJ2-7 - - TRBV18 TGTGCCAGCTCCCCTAACCAGGACAGAAAGACCTACGAGCAGTACTTC CASSPNQDRKTYEQYF
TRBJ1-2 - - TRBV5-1 TGCGCCAGCAGCCCGGAAGGAGGGGGGGTCTATGGCTACACCTTC CASSPEGGGVYGYTF
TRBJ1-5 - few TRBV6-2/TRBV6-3 TGTGCCAGCAGCCCTAGGCGACAGGTGATATCAGGGCCCCAGCATTTT CASSPRRQVISGPQHF
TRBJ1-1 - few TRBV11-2 TGTGCCAGCAGCTTAGGCCAGCCCTCTGAAGCTTTCTTT CASSLGQPSEAFF
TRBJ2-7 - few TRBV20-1 TGCAGTTCTCGAGGGGTTGGGTACGAGCAGTACTTC CSSRGVGYEQYF
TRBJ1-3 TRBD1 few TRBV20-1 TGCAGTGTGACAGGGGATGGAAACACCATATATTTT CSVTGDGNTIYF
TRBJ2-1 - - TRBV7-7 TGTGCCAGCAGCTTAGACGGTCAACCCTACAATGAGCAGTTCTTC CASSLDGQPYNEQFF
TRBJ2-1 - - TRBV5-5 TGTGCCAGCAACCCCGTCAGGGTCAATGAGCAGTTCTTC CASNPVRVNEQFF
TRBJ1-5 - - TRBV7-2 TGTGCCAGCAGCTTGGACAAGGGAAATCAGCCCCAGCATTTT CASSLDKGNQPQHF
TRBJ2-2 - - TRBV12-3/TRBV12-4 TGTGCCAGCAGTCCCCCCCCGAACACCGGGGAGCTGTTTTTT CASSPPPNTGELFF
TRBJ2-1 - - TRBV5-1 TGCGCCAGCAGCTTGGTGGTGGGCGGGAACTACAATGAGCAGTTCTTC CASSLVVGGNYNEQFF
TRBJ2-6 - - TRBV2 TGTGCCAGCAGTCCTACAAGACGGCCCTCTGGGGCCAACGTCCTGACTTTC CASSPTRRPSGANVLTF